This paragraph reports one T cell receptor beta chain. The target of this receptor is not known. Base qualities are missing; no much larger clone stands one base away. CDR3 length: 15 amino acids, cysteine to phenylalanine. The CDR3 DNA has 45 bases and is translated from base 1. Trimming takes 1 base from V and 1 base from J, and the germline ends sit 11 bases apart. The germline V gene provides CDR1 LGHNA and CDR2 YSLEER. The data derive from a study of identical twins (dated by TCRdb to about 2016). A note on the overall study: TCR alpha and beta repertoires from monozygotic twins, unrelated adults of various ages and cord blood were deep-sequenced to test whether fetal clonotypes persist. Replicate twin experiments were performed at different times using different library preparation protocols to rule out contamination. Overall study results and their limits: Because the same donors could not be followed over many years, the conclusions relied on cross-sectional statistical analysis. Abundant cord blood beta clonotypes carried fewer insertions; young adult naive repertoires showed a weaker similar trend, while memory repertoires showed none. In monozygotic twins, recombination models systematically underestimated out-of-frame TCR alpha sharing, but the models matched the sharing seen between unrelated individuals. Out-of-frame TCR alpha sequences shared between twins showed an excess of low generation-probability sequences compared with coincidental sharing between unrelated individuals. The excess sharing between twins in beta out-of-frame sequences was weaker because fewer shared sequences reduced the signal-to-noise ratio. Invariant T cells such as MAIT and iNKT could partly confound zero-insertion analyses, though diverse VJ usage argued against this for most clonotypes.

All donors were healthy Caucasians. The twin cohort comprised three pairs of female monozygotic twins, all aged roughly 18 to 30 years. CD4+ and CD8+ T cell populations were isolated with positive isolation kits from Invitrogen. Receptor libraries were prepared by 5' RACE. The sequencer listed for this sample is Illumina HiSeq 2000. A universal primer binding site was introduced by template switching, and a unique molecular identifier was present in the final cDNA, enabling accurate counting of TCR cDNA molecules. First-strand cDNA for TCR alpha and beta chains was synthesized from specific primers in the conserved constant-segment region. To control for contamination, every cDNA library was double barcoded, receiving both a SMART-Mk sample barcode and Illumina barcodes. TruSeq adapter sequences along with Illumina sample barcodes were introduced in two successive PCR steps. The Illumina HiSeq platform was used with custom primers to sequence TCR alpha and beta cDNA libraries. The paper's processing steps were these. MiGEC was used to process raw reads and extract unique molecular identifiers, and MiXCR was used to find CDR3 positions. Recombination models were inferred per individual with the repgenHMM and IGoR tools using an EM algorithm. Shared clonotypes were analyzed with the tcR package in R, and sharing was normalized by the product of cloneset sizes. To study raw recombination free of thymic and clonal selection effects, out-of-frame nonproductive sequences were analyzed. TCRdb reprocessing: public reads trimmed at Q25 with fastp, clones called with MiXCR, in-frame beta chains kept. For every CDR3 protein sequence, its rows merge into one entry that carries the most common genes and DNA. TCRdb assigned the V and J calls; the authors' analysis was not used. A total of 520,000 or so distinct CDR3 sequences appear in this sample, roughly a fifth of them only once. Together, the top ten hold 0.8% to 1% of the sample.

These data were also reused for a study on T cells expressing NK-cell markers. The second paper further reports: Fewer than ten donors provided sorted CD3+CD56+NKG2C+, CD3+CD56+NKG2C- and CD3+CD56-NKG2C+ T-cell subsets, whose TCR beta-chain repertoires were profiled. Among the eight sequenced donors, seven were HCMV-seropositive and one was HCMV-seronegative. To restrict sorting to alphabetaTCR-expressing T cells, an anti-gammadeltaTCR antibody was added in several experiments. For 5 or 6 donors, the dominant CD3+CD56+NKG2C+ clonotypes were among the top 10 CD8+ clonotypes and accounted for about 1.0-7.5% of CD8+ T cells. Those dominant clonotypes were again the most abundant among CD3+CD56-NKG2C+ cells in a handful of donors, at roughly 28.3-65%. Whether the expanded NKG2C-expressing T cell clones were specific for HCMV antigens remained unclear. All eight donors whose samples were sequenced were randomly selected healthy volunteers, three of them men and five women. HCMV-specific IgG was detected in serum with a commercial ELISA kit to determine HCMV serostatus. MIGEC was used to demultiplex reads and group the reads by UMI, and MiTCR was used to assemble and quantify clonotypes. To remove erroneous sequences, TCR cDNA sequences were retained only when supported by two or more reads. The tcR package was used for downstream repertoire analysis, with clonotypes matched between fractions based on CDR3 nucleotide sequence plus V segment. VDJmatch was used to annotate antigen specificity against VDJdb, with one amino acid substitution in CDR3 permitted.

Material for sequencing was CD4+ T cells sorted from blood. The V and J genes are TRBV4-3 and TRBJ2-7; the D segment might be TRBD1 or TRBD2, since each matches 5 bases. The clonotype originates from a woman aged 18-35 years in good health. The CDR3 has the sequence CASSQGTWGSYEQYF. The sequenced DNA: TGCGCCAGCAGCCAAGGGACCTGGGGGTCCTACGAGCAGTACTTC.